This passage covers 5 T cell receptor beta chains from one sample sequenced in a study of control samples from healthy donors and cancer patients. Produced via immunoSEQ multiplex PCR; TCRdb's table is partial and in-frame only. The repertoire has around 200,000 clones, about 93% of them found once; the top ten carry more than 1.1%. Sequences were obtained from blood. The receptors stem from a man aged 18 to 30 in good health.

The chain couples TRBV5-1 to TRBJ1-5; D is uncertain. Germline lookup yields CDR1 SGHRS and CDR2 YFSETQ. The CDR3 consists of 15 residues. Trimming left V 4 bases short and J 4 bases short, with 15 bases between. The CDR3 DNA follows: TGCGCCAGCAGCCTTGGCGGGTTCGGGAATCAGCCCCAGCATTTT. Translating it yields CASSLGGFGNQPQHF.

The chain links TRBV5-1 to TRBJ2-7, with TRBD1 identical over 9 bases. From germline, CDR1 is SGHRS and CDR2 YFSETQ. The CDR3 covers 15 residues. J gave up 3 bases and V 4 bases, and 8 bases lay outside the gene matches. This CDR3 reads CASSTWVGQGYEQYF. CDR3 sequence (DNA): TGCGCCAGCAGCACGTGGGTGGGACAGGGCTACGAGCAGTACTTC.

This rearrangement joins TRBV5-1 to TRBJ2-2, with D possibly TRBD1 on 6 matching bases. Germline V gene lookup returns CDR1 SGHRS and CDR2 YFSETQ. V gave up 4 bases and J gave up 1 base, with 8 bases separating them. CDR3 size: 14 residues. CDR3 residues: CASSRGQNTGELFF. In nucleotides, the CDR3 is TGCGCCAGCAGCCGGGGACAGAACACCGGGGAGCTGTTTTTT.

The J gene is TRBJ1-5, the V gene TRBV12-5; a weak D match, TRBD1 (5 bases). V lost 6 bases and J 2 bases, leaving 17 bases between the germline ends. This CDR3 comprises 16 residues. Germline V gene data show CDR1 as LGHNT and CDR2 as FRNRAP. CDR3 bases: TGTGCTAGTGGCCTAAACCAGGGAGGGGGCAATCAGCCCCAGCATTTT. This translates into CASGLNQGGGNQPQHF.

J is TRBJ1-1 and V is TRBV6-5, with TRBD1 matching over 10 bases. Germline V gives CDR1 MNHEY, CDR2 SVGAGI. The V segment lost 5 bases and the J segment 6 bases; nucleotides outside the gene matches: 6. The CDR3 spans 14 residues. DNA of the CDR3: TGTGCCAGCAGTCGGGACAGGGGAAGGTCTGAAGCTTTCTTT. It yields the protein CASSRDRGRSEAFF.